This is a list of T cell receptor beta chains from one sample in a study of technical replicates of blood from several donors. TCRdb's copy holds only in-frame clones and misses some; the assay was immunoSEQ multiplex PCR. The sample includes tens of thousands of clones, about 88% of them seen just once. Sequenced material: PBMCs. The source is a human donor in good health. Some clones in this sample may be carry-over from other donors' samples. Both conserved end residues are part of each CDR3. A D gene is named only where the DNA matches it firmly. Some rows mark clone size as missing; the rest say once, few, many or name a class of expanded clone.

D: -
V: TRBV27
J: TRBJ2-7
size: -
DNA: TGTGCCAGCAGTTCCGGGGGCGGGGGTCTCTACGAGCAGTACTTC
CDR3: CASSSGGGGLYEQYF

D: -
V: TRBV4-2
J: TRBJ2-1
size: -
DNA: TGTGCCAGCAGCCAAGATGTAGTTATCCCTGAGCAGTTCTTC
CDR3: CASSQDVVIPEQFF

D: -
V: TRBV5-4
J: TRBJ2-1
size: -
DNA: TGTGCCTGTACGGGGAACAACGCCAATGAGCAGTTCTTC
CDR3: CACTGNNANEQFF

D: -
V: TRBV19
J: TRBJ1-5
size: -
DNA: TGTGCCAGTAGGCAGGCCTTGGGGCCCCAGCATTTT
CDR3: CASRQALGPQHF

D: TRBD1
V: TRBV4-3
J: TRBJ1-2
size: -
DNA: TGCGCCAGCAGCCAAGTGACAGGGGGCTACACCTTC
CDR3: CASSQVTGGYTF

D: -
V: TRBV14
J: TRBJ2-5
size: -
DNA: TGTGCCAGCAGCCAAGGTTCAGGGAGGAGTTGGGAGACCCAGTACTTC
CDR3: CASSQGSGRSWETQYF

D: -
V: TRBV4-2
J: TRBJ2-5
size: -
DNA: TGTGCCAGCAGCCAAGCAATTCCAGGGTACTCCGATCAAGAGACCCAGTACTTC
CDR3: CASSQAIPGYSDQETQYF

D: TRBD1
V: TRBV4-2
J: TRBJ1-1
size: once
DNA: TGTGCCAGCAGCCCAAAGACAGGGGGCAGGGGCGGGGAAGGGTTCTTT
CDR3: CASSPKTGGRGGEGFF

D: TRBD2
V: TRBV9
J: TRBJ2-5
size: -
DNA: TGTGCCAGCAGCGAGGGGACTAGCGGGGGGGCGGTAATAGAGACCCAGTACTTC
CDR3: CASSEGTSGGAVIETQYF

D: -
V: TRBV2
J: TRBJ2-7
size: -
DNA: TGTGCCAGCAGTGGACTACGAGACCTAATCCCTATCGAGCAGTACTTC
CDR3: CASSGLRDLIPIEQYF

D: -
V: TRBV25-1
J: TRBJ1-1
size: -
DNA: TGTGCCAGCAGTGAATTGGATAACCGGGGGGGAGCTTTCTTT
CDR3: CASSELDNRGGAFF

D: TRBD1
V: TRBV29-1
J: TRBJ2-4
size: -
DNA: TGCAGCGGGAGACAGGGTAACATTCAGTACTTC
CDR3: CSGRQGNIQYF

D: -
V: TRBV25-1
J: TRBJ1-2
size: once
DNA: TGTGCCAGCCTACCGATGGGGGCTGGCTATGGCTACACCTTC
CDR3: CASLPMGAGYGYTF

D: TRBD1
V: TRBV6-5
J: TRBJ2-2
size: -
DNA: TGTGCCAGCAGAACCGGGACAGTTGGGATCGGGGAGCTGTTTTTT
CDR3: CASRTGTVGIGELFF

D: -
V: TRBV6-5
J: TRBJ1-1
size: -
DNA: TGTGCCAGCAGTTACGGGACACTAAACACTGAAGCTTTCTTT
CDR3: CASSYGTLNTEAFF

D: -
V: TRBV6-4
J: TRBJ2-1
size: -
DNA: TGTGCCAGCAGTGAAGGGACTTTCAATGAGCAGTTCTTC
CDR3: CASSEGTFNEQFF

D: -
V: TRBV11-2
J: TRBJ2-5
size: few
DNA: TGTGCCAGCAGCTTAGTTGGCGGTTCGGGGACCCAGTACTTC
CDR3: CASSLVGGSGTQYF

D: -
V: TRBV11-2
J: TRBJ2-7
size: -
DNA: TGTGCCAGCAGCAACTCCCAGAGGTCTATTTACGTGCAGTACTTC
CDR3: CASSNSQRSIYVQYF

D: TRBD2
V: TRBV30
J: TRBJ2-5
size: -
DNA: TGCGCGGGAGAATTGGGCGAGACCCAGTACTTC
CDR3: CAGELGETQYF

D: TRBD1
V: TRBV6-5
J: TRBJ1-5
size: few
DNA: TGTGCCAGCAGTTACAGGGGGCAGAGCAATCAGCCCCAGCATTTT
CDR3: CASSYRGQSNQPQHF

D: -
V: TRBV7-6
J: TRBJ1-1
size: -
DNA: TGTGCCAGCAGCCTACAAAGGGGAGGTGAAGCTTTCTTT
CDR3: CASSLQRGGEAFF

D: -
V: TRBV6-6
J: TRBJ1-2
size: -
DNA: TGTGCCAGCAGTCCCTCCGGGAGTGGGGACCTAACCACCTTC
CDR3: CASSPSGSGDLTTF

D: -
V: TRBV11-2
J: TRBJ2-3
size: -
DNA: TGTGCCAGCAGCTTAGGACTTGCAGATACGCAGTATTTT
CDR3: CASSLGLADTQYF

D: -
V: TRBV19
J: TRBJ2-1
size: -
DNA: TGTGCCAGTAGTATCACGGGGGAAGGTCCCAACAATGAGCAGTTCTTC
CDR3: CASSITGEGPNNEQFF

D: -
V: TRBV4-3
J: TRBJ2-7
size: -
DNA: TGCGCCAGCAGCCAAGAACGTTCCAGGGGTATGCACTTC
CDR3: CASSQERSRGMHF

D: TRBD1
V: TRBV5-3
J: TRBJ1-4
size: once
DNA: TGTGCCAGAAGCCCCACCAGGACAGGGGGTAGAAATGAAAAACTGTTTTTT
CDR3: CARSPTRTGGRNEKLFF

D: -
V: TRBV30
J: TRBJ1-1
size: -
DNA: TGTGCCTGGAGTGTTAATGTTTACACTGAAGCTTTCTTT
CDR3: CAWSVNVYTEAFF

D: -
V: TRBV4-2
J: TRBJ1-5
size: many
DNA: TGTGCCAGCAGCCAAGGGGGGGGTCAGCCCCAGCATTTT
CDR3: CASSQGGGQPQHF

D: -
V: TRBV4-3
J: TRBJ1-3
size: -
DNA: TGCGCCAGCAGCCAAGATCCGACAGTGGGAAACACCATATATTTT
CDR3: CASSQDPTVGNTIYF

D: TRBD1
V: TRBV2
J: TRBJ2-1
size: -
DNA: TGTGCCAGCAGTGCCGGACAGGGGGCGAGGAATGAGCAGTTCTTC
CDR3: CASSAGQGARNEQFF

D: -
V: TRBV5-1
J: TRBJ1-1
size: -
DNA: TGCGCCAGCAGCTTGGTAATCGGTCAGAACACTGAAGCTTTCTTT
CDR3: CASSLVIGQNTEAFF

D: TRBD2
V: TRBV5-1
J: TRBJ2-5
size: -
DNA: TGCGCCAGCAGCTTGGTACTAGCGTTACAAGAGACCCAGTACTTC
CDR3: CASSLVLALQETQYF

D: -
V: TRBV5-6
J: TRBJ1-2
size: once
DNA: TGTGCCAGCAGCTTAACAGGGAGTAGTGACGGCTACACCTTC
CDR3: CASSLTGSSDGYTF

D: -
V: TRBV2
J: TRBJ2-2
size: once
DNA: TGTGCCAGCAGTGAAGCCGGGGGGGAGCTGTTTTTT
CDR3: CASSEAGGELFF

D: TRBD2
V: TRBV5-1
J: TRBJ2-3
size: -
DNA: TGCGCCAGCAGCTTGGCCCCTAGCGGGAGGAAAACAGATACGCAGTATTTT
CDR3: CASSLAPSGRKTDTQYF

D: -
V: TRBV6-6
J: TRBJ2-4
size: -
DNA: TGTGCCAGCAGTTATGGGACTGTCGACGCCAAAAACATTCAGTACTTC
CDR3: CASSYGTVDAKNIQYF

D: -
V: TRBV6-5
J: TRBJ2-1
size: -
DNA: TGTGCCAGCAGTTATTACGGGACTTACAATGAGCAGTTCTTC
CDR3: CASSYYGTYNEQFF

D: TRBD2
V: TRBV11-3
J: TRBJ2-3
size: -
DNA: TGTGCCAGCAGCCCGGGACTAGCGCAAGATACGCAGTATTTT
CDR3: CASSPGLAQDTQYF

D: TRBD1
V: TRBV6-5
J: TRBJ2-7
size: -
DNA: TGTGCCAGCAGCCTCCGGGACAGGGGCTCCTACGAGCAGTACTTC
CDR3: CASSLRDRGSYEQYF

D: TRBD1
V: TRBV30
J: TRBJ1-5
size: -
DNA: TGTGCCTGGAGTGTACCGGACAGGGTGAATCAGCCCCAGCATTTT
CDR3: CAWSVPDRVNQPQHF

D: -
V: TRBV2
J: TRBJ1-2
size: -
DNA: TGTGCCAGCAGTGAAGGGGGAACAGGAGCTAACTATGGCTACACCTTC
CDR3: CASSEGGTGANYGYTF

D: TRBD1
V: TRBV18
J: TRBJ1-4
size: -
DNA: TGTGCCAGCTCAACAGGGGACGAAAAACTGTTTTTT
CDR3: CASSTGDEKLFF

D: -
V: TRBV29-1
J: TRBJ1-1
size: -
DNA: TGCAGCACCTGGGGAGGGCCGAACACTGAAGCTTTCTTT
CDR3: CSTWGGPNTEAFF

D: -
V: TRBV4-3
J: TRBJ2-1
size: -
DNA: TGCGCCAGCAGCCAAGGTGCGGCCGGCTCCTACAATGAGCAGTTCTTC
CDR3: CASSQGAAGSYNEQFF

D: -
V: TRBV11-3
J: TRBJ2-1
size: -
DNA: TGTGCCAGCAGCACCGGAGAAAGAGAGCAGTTCTTC
CDR3: CASSTGEREQFF

D: -
V: TRBV19
J: TRBJ1-5
size: -
DNA: TGTGCCAGTACCTCCTTACTCTTAGGCGGTCAGCCCCAGCATTTT
CDR3: CASTSLLLGGQPQHF

D: TRBD1
V: TRBV5-1
J: TRBJ1-1
size: -
DNA: TGCGCCAGCAGTCGGGGGACAGCTTCGTATGAAGCTTTCTTT
CDR3: CASSRGTASYEAFF

D: -
V: TRBV12-5
J: TRBJ2-1
size: -
DNA: TGTGCTAGTGCCCTTTCCAATGAGCAGTTCTTC
CDR3: CASALSNEQFF

D: -
V: TRBV13
J: TRBJ2-5
size: -
DNA: TGTGCCAGCAGCTTACGCGGGCCCCAAGAGACCCAGTACTTC
CDR3: CASSLRGPQETQYF

D: -
V: TRBV6-4
J: TRBJ1-1
size: -
DNA: TGTGCCAGCCAGGCAGGCGAGAACACTGAAGCTTTCTTT
CDR3: CASQAGENTEAFF